A selection of T cell receptor beta chains follows, all from one sample in a study of cytomegalovirus exposure and HLA in healthy donors. Repertoires were generated with immunoSEQ multiplex PCR, while TCRdb's copy carries only in-frame clones and drops some. The sample holds 150,000 to 200,000 clones, about 85% seen once. Sequenced material: PBMCs. These receptors all come from a man aged 30 to 39 in good health and CMV-seropositive. Both conserved end residues are part of each CDR3. Each record gives: D gene, clone size, V gene, J gene, CDR3 DNA, CDR3 protein. The D gene is left open where the match is weak. A row's size may be missing; if present it is once, few, many or a size class.

D gene: TRBD2
clone size: .
V gene: TRBV18
J gene: TRBJ2-5
CDR3 DNA: TGTGCCAGCTCAACAACTAGCGGGGTTCGTCCAGAGACCCAGTACTTC
CDR3 protein: CASSTTSGVRPETQYF

D gene: TRBD2
clone size: .
V gene: TRBV2
J gene: TRBJ2-2
CDR3 DNA: TGTGCCAGCAGTGACCCCGGCGGGGGTACCGGGGAGCTGTTTTTT
CDR3 protein: CASSDPGGGTGELFF

D gene: .
clone size: .
V gene: TRBV25-1
J gene: TRBJ2-1
CDR3 DNA: TGTGCCAGCAGTGAACTGGAGGGACCTTACAATGAGCAGTTCTTC
CDR3 protein: CASSELEGPYNEQFF

D gene: .
clone size: .
V gene: TRBV2
J gene: TRBJ1-5
CDR3 DNA: TGTGCCAGCAGTGAAGGGGCAGGGGTGATCAATCAGCCCCAGCATTTT
CDR3 protein: CASSEGAGVINQPQHF

D gene: TRBD2
clone size: .
V gene: TRBV27
J gene: TRBJ2-1
CDR3 DNA: TGTGCCAGCAGTTTAGCGTCAGCGGGAGGGGGTGAGCAGTTCTTC
CDR3 protein: CASSLASAGGGEQFF

D gene: TRBD2
clone size: .
V gene: TRBV5-1
J gene: TRBJ2-2
CDR3 DNA: TGCGCCAGCAGCTGGCGGGCGGGAGAGGCCGGGGAGCTGTTTTTT
CDR3 protein: CASSWRAGEAGELFF

D gene: TRBD2
clone size: .
V gene: TRBV7-9
J gene: TRBJ2-1
CDR3 DNA: TGTGCCAGCAGCTTAGGACCGGGACTAGTTAATAATGAGCAGTTCTTC
CDR3 protein: CASSLGPGLVNNEQFF

D gene: .
clone size: few
V gene: TRBV10-3
J gene: TRBJ1-4
CDR3 DNA: TGTGCCATCAGTGCCGGCGGTGGATCGGAAAAACTGTTTTTT
CDR3 protein: CAISAGGGSEKLFF

D gene: .
clone size: .
V gene: TRBV7-8
J gene: TRBJ2-1
CDR3 DNA: TGTGCCAGCAGCACCGCCTCTAGCTTCTTAGGGAATGAGCAGTTCTTC
CDR3 protein: CASSTASSFLGNEQFF

D gene: .
clone size: .
V gene: TRBV7-9
J gene: TRBJ2-3
CDR3 DNA: TGTGCCAGCAGCCCCGGACAGACCACTCAGTATTTT
CDR3 protein: CASSPGQTTQYF

D gene: .
clone size: .
V gene: TRBV5-6
J gene: TRBJ1-2
CDR3 DNA: TGTGCCAGCAGCGGGCGGGGCCTCTATGGCTACACCTTC
CDR3 protein: CASSGRGLYGYTF

D gene: TRBD2
clone size: .
V gene: TRBV18
J gene: TRBJ2-5
CDR3 DNA: TGTGCCAGCTCACCACCGCGCGGGGGGTTACTACAAGAGACCCAGTACTTC
CDR3 protein: CASSPPRGGLLQETQYF

D gene: .
clone size: .
V gene: TRBV25-1
J gene: TRBJ2-3
CDR3 DNA: TGTGCCAGCAGAGGAGCGGGTACGCAGTATTTT
CDR3 protein: CASRGAGTQYF

D gene: .
clone size: .
V gene: TRBV5-1
J gene: TRBJ2-7
CDR3 DNA: TGCGCCAGCAGTCCAGCAGGGGTAAGGTCCTACGAGCAGTACTTC
CDR3 protein: CASSPAGVRSYEQYF

D gene: TRBD2
clone size: few
V gene: TRBV27
J gene: TRBJ2-1
CDR3 DNA: TGTGCCAGCAGTTTCCTCCTAGCGGACAATGAGCAGTTCTTC
CDR3 protein: CASSFLLADNEQFF

D gene: .
clone size: .
V gene: TRBV5-1
J gene: TRBJ1-1
CDR3 DNA: TGCGCCAGCAGCAAAGACAGGACCTGGAACACTGAAGCTTTCTTT
CDR3 protein: CASSKDRTWNTEAFF

D gene: TRBD1
clone size: .
V gene: TRBV6-5
J gene: TRBJ2-3
CDR3 DNA: TGTGCCAGCAGCCAGGGGGCTTCTCCAGATACGCAGTATTTT
CDR3 protein: CASSQGASPDTQYF

D gene: TRBD2
clone size: .
V gene: TRBV7-2
J gene: TRBJ2-7
CDR3 DNA: TGTGCCAGCAGCTTAGCGCGTAGGGCTAGCGGGAGGGTCTCCTACGAGCAGTACTTC
CDR3 protein: CASSLARRASGRVSYEQYF

D gene: TRBD1
clone size: .
V gene: TRBV5-6
J gene: TRBJ2-1
CDR3 DNA: TGTGCCAGCAGTGAGGTGGACAGGTACGACAATGAGCAGTTCTTC
CDR3 protein: CASSEVDRYDNEQFF

D gene: TRBD1
clone size: few
V gene: TRBV6-5
J gene: TRBJ2-3
CDR3 DNA: TGTGCCAGCAGTGAGGGACAGGGGGCAGATACGCAGTATTTT
CDR3 protein: CASSEGQGADTQYF

D gene: TRBD2
clone size: few
V gene: TRBV5-1
J gene: TRBJ2-1
CDR3 DNA: TGCGCCAGTGTAGGACTAGCGGGAGTCGTCAATGAGCAGTTCTTC
CDR3 protein: CASVGLAGVVNEQFF

D gene: TRBD1
clone size: .
V gene: TRBV4-2
J gene: TRBJ1-2
CDR3 DNA: TGTGCCAGCAGCCAAGCCCACGGGCAGGGGGGCACCTATGGCTACACCTTC
CDR3 protein: CASSQAHGQGGTYGYTF

D gene: .
clone size: .
V gene: TRBV29-1
J gene: TRBJ2-5
CDR3 DNA: TGCAGCGTTCGACTCCGACTTCAAGAGACCCAGTACTTC
CDR3 protein: CSVRLRLQETQYF

D gene: TRBD1
clone size: .
V gene: TRBV5-1
J gene: TRBJ1-5
CDR3 DNA: TGCGCCAGCAGCTTGATGACAGGGGATCAGCCCCAGCATTTT
CDR3 protein: CASSLMTGDQPQHF

D gene: .
clone size: .
V gene: TRBV6-1
J gene: TRBJ1-5
CDR3 DNA: TGTGCCAGCAGTGAATATGTCAGGGTAAGAAATCAGCCCCAGCATTTT
CDR3 protein: CASSEYVRVRNQPQHF

D gene: TRBD1
clone size: .
V gene: TRBV5-5
J gene: TRBJ2-1
CDR3 DNA: TGTGCCAGCAGCCGTACGACAGGGAGCTCCTACAATGAGCAGTTCTTC
CDR3 protein: CASSRTTGSSYNEQFF

D gene: TRBD2
clone size: .
V gene: TRBV6-1
J gene: TRBJ2-3
CDR3 DNA: TGTGCCAGCACAAGAAAGCGGGGCCTCACAGATACGCAGTATTTT
CDR3 protein: CASTRKRGLTDTQYF

D gene: .
clone size: .
V gene: TRBV27
J gene: TRBJ2-7
CDR3 DNA: TGTGCCAGCAGTCCCTTCGGGAGAAACATCTACGAGCAGTACTTC
CDR3 protein: CASSPFGRNIYEQYF

D gene: TRBD2
clone size: few
V gene: TRBV19
J gene: TRBJ2-3
CDR3 DNA: TGTGCCAGTAGTAAACGGACTAGCGGGAGCACAGATACGCAGTATTTT
CDR3 protein: CASSKRTSGSTDTQYF

D gene: .
clone size: .
V gene: TRBV6-5
J gene: TRBJ2-3
CDR3 DNA: TGTGCCAGCAGGGATACTAGCCGGGCGCAGTATTTT
CDR3 protein: CASRDTSRAQYF

D gene: .
clone size: .
V gene: TRBV7-9
J gene: TRBJ1-1
CDR3 DNA: TGTGCCAGCAGCCCAGACAGCATGAACACTGAAGCTTTCTTT
CDR3 protein: CASSPDSMNTEAFF

D gene: .
clone size: .
V gene: TRBV19
J gene: TRBJ1-3
CDR3 DNA: TGTGCCAGTAGTCCGAGCTCTGGAAACACCATATATTTT
CDR3 protein: CASSPSSGNTIYF

D gene: .
clone size: .
V gene: TRBV25-1
J gene: TRBJ2-3
CDR3 DNA: TGTGCCAGCAGTGATGGCAGGGGCACAGATACGCAGTATTTT
CDR3 protein: CASSDGRGTDTQYF

D gene: .
clone size: .
V gene: TRBV5-4
J gene: TRBJ2-2
CDR3 DNA: TGTGCCAGCAGCCCGAAGACTCGGCTGAACACCGGGGAGCTGTTTTTT
CDR3 protein: CASSPKTRLNTGELFF

D gene: TRBD2
clone size: .
V gene: TRBV7-2
J gene: TRBJ2-7
CDR3 DNA: TGTGCCAGCAGCGGACAAGCGGGAGGTTCCTACGAGCAGTACTTC
CDR3 protein: CASSGQAGGSYEQYF

D gene: TRBD2
clone size: .
V gene: TRBV5-1
J gene: TRBJ2-3
CDR3 DNA: TGCGCCAGCAGCTTGGGGCTAGCGGGAGGCCTGAGCACAGATACGCAGTATTTT
CDR3 protein: CASSLGLAGGLSTDTQYF

D gene: .
clone size: .
V gene: TRBV5-1
J gene: TRBJ2-7
CDR3 DNA: TGCGCCAGCGGCCCTCTAAGGGACATCGGGGACTACGAGCAGTACTTC
CDR3 protein: CASGPLRDIGDYEQYF

D gene: TRBD2
clone size: .
V gene: TRBV5-6
J gene: TRBJ2-3
CDR3 DNA: TGTGCCAGCAGCTTCTTTTCTAGCGGGCGCTATAGCACAGATACGCAGTATTTT
CDR3 protein: CASSFFSSGRYSTDTQYF

D gene: .
clone size: .
V gene: TRBV7-2
J gene: TRBJ2-3
CDR3 DNA: TGTGCCAGCAGCTTAGGCGGGGTAAGCACAGATACGCAGTATTTT
CDR3 protein: CASSLGGVSTDTQYF

D gene: .
clone size: few
V gene: TRBV7-2
J gene: TRBJ1-1
CDR3 DNA: TGTGCCAGCAGCTTAGTCGGGAACACTGAAGCTTTCTTT
CDR3 protein: CASSLVGNTEAFF

D gene: .
clone size: .
V gene: TRBV12-5
J gene: TRBJ2-1
CDR3 DNA: TGTGCTAGTGGTTTGCTACTGTCGGGTGAGCAGTTCTTC
CDR3 protein: CASGLLLSGEQFF